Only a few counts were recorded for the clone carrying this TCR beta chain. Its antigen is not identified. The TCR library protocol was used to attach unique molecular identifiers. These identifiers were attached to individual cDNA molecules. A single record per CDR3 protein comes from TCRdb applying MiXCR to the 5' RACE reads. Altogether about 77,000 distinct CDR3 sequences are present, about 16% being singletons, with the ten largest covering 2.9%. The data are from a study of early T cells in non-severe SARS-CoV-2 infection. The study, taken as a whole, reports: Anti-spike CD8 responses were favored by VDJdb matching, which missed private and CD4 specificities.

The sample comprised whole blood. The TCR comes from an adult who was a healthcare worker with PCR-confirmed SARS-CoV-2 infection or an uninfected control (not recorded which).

The CDR3 is CASSWTGGTAGELFF. CDR3 nucleotide sequence: TGTGCCAGCAGTTGGACAGGGGGCACCGCCGGGGAGCTGTTTTTT. The gene calls are TRBV7-2 and TRBJ2-2, with 11 bases identical to TRBD1. The CDR3 is made up of 15 amino acids. Trimming cost V 6 bases and J 6 bases; bases outside gene matches: 6. CDR1 is SGHTA, CDR2 FQGNSA, per germline.